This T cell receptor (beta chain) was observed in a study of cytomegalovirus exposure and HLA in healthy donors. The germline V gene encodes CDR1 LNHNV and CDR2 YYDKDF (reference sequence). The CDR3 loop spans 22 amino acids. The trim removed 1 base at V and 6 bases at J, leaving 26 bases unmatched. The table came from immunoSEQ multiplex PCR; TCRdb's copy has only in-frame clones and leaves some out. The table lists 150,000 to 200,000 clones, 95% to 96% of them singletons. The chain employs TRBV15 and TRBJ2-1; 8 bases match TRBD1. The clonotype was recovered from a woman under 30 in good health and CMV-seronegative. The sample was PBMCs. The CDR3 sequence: CATSRATGIGTGLRGFSNEQFF. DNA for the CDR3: TGTGCCACCAGCAGAGCGACGGGGATTGGGACAGGCCTAAGGGGGTTTTCCAATGAGCAGTTCTTC.